The clone carrying this T cell receptor beta chain was detected many times. What it recognizes is unknown. The data are from a study of post-analysis software for immune sequencing data. Across the whole study: As for disease course, relapsing-remitting, secondary progressive and progressive-relapsing multiple sclerosis were all included. Study-wide results and caveats: Strong same-batch co-clustering of samples appeared with F measure clustering. People with multiple sclerosis had a significantly lower normalized Chao1 diversity than controls did. Elevated frequency relative to controls characterized about 5 TRBV segments in patients, TRBV5-6, TRBV5-1 and TRBV20-1 among them.

The TCR beta cDNA libraries contained unique molecular identifiers. With roughly 0.85 to 11 million T cells as the source, a few hundred thousand cDNA molecules resulted. MiXCR, run by TCRdb on the PCR reads, gives a single entry per CDR3 protein. The sample includes about 200,000 distinct CDR3 sequences, approximately 28% seen only once; the top ten take about 3.4%. V dropped 5 bases and J dropped 3 bases, with 12 bases sitting between them. Germline loops: CDR1 SGHAT, CDR2 FQNNGV. This CDR3 region has 14 residues. The specimen was blood. The source is a girl younger than 18 with multiple sclerosis. V is TRBV11-2 and J is TRBJ2-3; D is ambiguous. CDR3 sequence: CASSHQMGTDTQYF. The CDR3 DNA is TGTGCCAGCAGCCACCAGATGGGGACAGATACGCAGTATTTT.